One and the same sample provided the 8 T cell receptor beta chains below, sequenced in a study of T-cell memory formation after mild COVID-19. Each CDR3 protein gets one entry after TCRdb re-called the 5' RACE reads with MiXCR. There are roughly 340,000 distinct CDR3 sequences in the sample; approximately 22% occur only once, and around 23% lies in the top ten. The specimen was PBMCs or a T cell subset sorted from them (not recorded which). These receptors were obtained from a man younger than 35 who had mild COVID-19 (a few samples of this study predate the infection). Cell type and time point are not known.

This clonotype occurred a few times. This chain joins TRBV11-2 and TRBJ1-3; D is uncertain. CDR3 size: 14 residues. Trimming removed 6 bases at V and 0 bases at J, with 9 bases between. Germline lookup yields CDR1 SGHAT and CDR2 FQNNGV. DNA for the CDR3: TGTGCCAGCAGGAGACCGTACTCTGGAAACACCATATATTTT. Amino acids: CASRRPYSGNTIYF.

The chain is built from TRBV3-1 and TRBJ2-5; D perhaps matches TRBD2 (6 bases). The CDR3 sequence is 13 residues long. Per the germline V gene, CDR1 is LGHDT and CDR2 is YNNKEL (reference sequence). The V end was cut by 4 bases, the J end by 4 bases, with 10 bases between. The CDR3 DNA follows: TGTGCCAGCAGCCCGATGGAGGGAGAGACCCAGTACTTC. Translated, it gives CASSPMEGETQYF.

CDR3 in amino acids: CATNEDGADTQYF. DNA of the CDR3: TGTGCCACCAACGAGGACGGGGCAGATACGCAGTATTTT. The gene calls are TRBV24-1 and TRBJ2-3; D possibly corresponds to TRBD2 (5 bases). V lost 8 bases and J lost 4, with 12 bases in between. This CDR3 contains 13 residues. The V gene's germline CDR1 is KGHDR and CDR2 SFDVKD.

This clonotype was detected a few times. The chain has TRBV7-2 and TRBJ2-1; 7 positions agree with TRBD1. Unmatched junction bases numbered 5, after V lost 5 bases and J lost 10 bases. The germline CDR1 and CDR2 sequences are SGHTA and FQGNSA. This CDR3 has 12 amino acids. The CDR3, as DNA: TGTGCCAGCAGCGTAAACAGGGGCGAGCAGTTCTTC. Translation gives CASSVNRGEQFF.

This clonotype was counted between two and nine times. The chain joins TRBV24-1 to TRBJ2-1, with a weak D call TRBD2 (5 bases). Germline CDR1 KGHDR, CDR2 SFDVKD. This CDR3 has 16 amino acids. Trimming took 2 bases from V and 7 from J, leaving 17 bases between them. The CDR3 nucleotides read TGTGCCACCAGTGATTGGAGGTCGGCAGTAGGAAATGAGCAGTTCTTC. This sequence encodes CATSDWRSAVGNEQFF.

V is TRBV6-5 and J is TRBJ1-6; D is possibly TRBD1 (5 bases). The germline CDR1 and CDR2 sequences are MNHEY and SVGAGI. V lost 7 bases to trimming and J lost 10 bases, with 14 bases between them. CDR3 length equals 13 residues. The CDR3 sequence is CASNARAGSPLHF. DNA of the CDR3: TGTGCCAGCAACGCCAGGGCAGGGTCACCCCTCCACTTT.

This clonotype appeared many times. At one end, the junction sequence differs from germline, possibly due to a read error. This chain joins TRBV5-1 and TRBJ2-3, with D perhaps matching TRBD2 (7 bases). CDR3 length: 14 amino acids. From germline, CDR1 is SGHRS and CDR2 YFSETQ. CDR3 region: CASSFGGRTDTQYF. Here the CDR3 DNA reads TGTGCCAGCAGCTTCGGGGGGCGCACAGATACGCAGTATTTT.

This chain uses TRBV29-1 with TRBJ2-2, with D tentatively TRBD1 or TRBD2 (6 bases each). This CDR3 is built from 14 residues. With 6 bases removed from V and 6 bases from J, the gap between germline ends came to 17 bases. In germline, CDR1 is SQVTM, CDR2 ANQGSEA. Written as DNA, the CDR3 is TGCAGCGTGTCACGCCTGGGGGGCCCCGGGGAGCTGTTTTTT. Its protein product is CSVSRLGGPGELFF.